The sequence of this T cell receptor (beta chain) was determined in a study of blood T cell repertoires in COVID-19. Data came from immunoSEQ multiplex PCR; TCRdb stores just in-frame clones and leaves some out. Seen here are approximately 450,000 clones, 80% to 90% observed once, and the top ten hold about 1.1%. Ages ranged from about 18 to 100 years, with residence in approximately 25 US areas. CDR3 size: 15 residues. V dropped 4 bases and J dropped 6; count of bases not matched to a gene: 8. CDR1 SGHNT and CDR2 YYREEE come from the germline V gene (reference sequence). This clonotype originated in a man between 25 and 39 years old who had recovered from COVID-19. The chain recombines TRBV5-4 with TRBJ2-1, with TRBD2 matching over 9 bases. Sequenced material: PBMCs or T cells enriched from blood (not recorded which). CDR3 in DNA: TGTGCCAGCAGCCCAAGGAGCGGGAGGATCAATGAGCAGTTCTTC. Translation: CASSPRSGRINEQFF.